This record looks at one T cell receptor (beta chain) sequence and its context. The antigen remains unidentified. The entry originates in a study of cytomegalovirus exposure and HLA in healthy donors. There were likely unrecorded immune exposures, though donors were nominally healthy when sampled. Study conclusions and caveats: The records held CMV serostatus as the only immune exposure information. It was reported that TCR beta sequences correctly inferred the HLA-A and HLA-B alleles for most subjects. Three CMV-associated chains proved CMV antigen-specific in vitro.

PCR used 60 Vbeta primers and 13 Jbeta primers. The repertoire was sequenced with immunoSEQ multiplex PCR; TCRdb's copy has only in-frame clones and lacks some. The table includes about 150,000 clones, about 80% detected once. The source is a woman aged 45-65 years in good health and CMV-seropositive. Sample: PBMCs.

The CDR3 DNA sequence: TGTGCCAGCAGTCTGAATATAGGCAGGACTGAAGCTTTCTTT. Translated, it gives CASSLNIGRTEAFF. The rearrangement links TRBV25-1 to TRBJ1-1, with no clear D. Germline V lookup: CDR1 MGHDK, CDR2 SYGVNS. Trimming left V 5 bases short and J 5 bases short, with 15 bases between. The CDR3 is made up of 14 amino acids.